A selection of T cell receptor beta chains follows, all from one sample in a study of T and B cells in COVID-19 patients. TCRdb re-analysed the multiplex PCR reads in MiXCR, keeping a single row per CDR3 protein. The sample consists of thousands of distinct CDR3 sequences, under 30% of them appearing once. Sequencing was performed on blood. The receptors were gathered from a human donor with active COVID-19. The CDR3 runs from the conserved cysteine through the conserved F or W. D genes are given only for firm matches. The size of a clone is reported for some rows only, either as once, few or many, or as a class for expanded clones.

abundance: medium-sized; d_gene: TRBD2; v_gene: TRBV6-2/TRBV6-3; j_gene: TRBJ2-3; CDR3nt: TGTGCCAGCAAAGCGGCGAGGACTAGCGGGTACACAGATACGCAGTATTTT; CDR3aa: CASKAARTSGYTDTQYF
abundance: NA; d_gene: NA; v_gene: TRBV6-5; j_gene: TRBJ2-7; CDR3nt: TGTGCCAGCAGTTCCTACTCGGCGAAGTCTGCCGAGCAGTACTTC; CDR3aa: CASSSYSAKSAEQYF
abundance: many; d_gene: NA; v_gene: TRBV15; j_gene: TRBJ2-7; CDR3nt: TGTGCCACCAGTCGGGGCAGGGGCTTTTACGAGCAGTACTTC; CDR3aa: CATSRGRGFYEQYF
abundance: few; d_gene: NA; v_gene: TRBV28; j_gene: TRBJ2-5; CDR3nt: TGTGCCAGCAGCCGACGACAGAGAGAAGAGACCCAGTACTTC; CDR3aa: CASSRRQREETQYF
abundance: NA; d_gene: NA; v_gene: TRBV20-1; j_gene: TRBJ1-2; CDR3nt: TGCAGTGCTAGAGATACAGGAACTAACTATGGCTACACCTTC; CDR3aa: CSARDTGTNYGYTF
abundance: medium-sized; d_gene: TRBD2; v_gene: TRBV19; j_gene: TRBJ2-7; CDR3nt: TGTGCCAGTAGAGACGGGACTAGCGGGACGGGTGAGCAGTACTTC; CDR3aa: CASRDGTSGTGEQYF
abundance: medium-sized; d_gene: NA; v_gene: TRBV13; j_gene: TRBJ2-1; CDR3nt: TGTGCCAGCAGCTTAGGACGGGACCTCCGCTACAATGAGCAGTTCTTC; CDR3aa: CASSLGRDLRYNEQFF
abundance: medium-sized; d_gene: TRBD1; v_gene: TRBV6-6; j_gene: TRBJ2-5; CDR3nt: TGTGCCAGCAGTAAAGCGACAGGGACCCAAGAGACCCAGTACTTC; CDR3aa: CASSKATGTQETQYF
abundance: few; d_gene: NA; v_gene: TRBV5-4; j_gene: TRBJ1-1; CDR3nt: TGTGCCAGCAGCTTCAGCCAGGGGAACACTGAAGCTTTCTTT; CDR3aa: CASSFSQGNTEAFF
abundance: many; d_gene: NA; v_gene: TRBV30; j_gene: TRBJ2-7; CDR3nt: TGTGCCTGGAGTGGCGCGGGGACGGGGGAGCAGTACTTC; CDR3aa: CAWSGAGTGEQYF
abundance: few; d_gene: NA; v_gene: TRBV10-3; j_gene: TRBJ1-5; CDR3nt: TGTGCCATCAGTGAGTCGGATCAGCCCCAGCATTTT; CDR3aa: CAISESDQPQHF
abundance: NA; d_gene: NA; v_gene: TRBV5-6; j_gene: TRBJ2-5; CDR3nt: TGTGCCAGCAGCCTGGGACGGAACCAAGAGACCCAGTACTTC; CDR3aa: CASSLGRNQETQYF
abundance: medium-sized; d_gene: TRBD1; v_gene: TRBV18; j_gene: TRBJ1-4; CDR3nt: TGTGCCAGCTCGTCACGACAGGGAACTAATGAAAAACTGTTTTTT; CDR3aa: CASSSRQGTNEKLFF
abundance: NA; d_gene: TRBD1; v_gene: TRBV19; j_gene: TRBJ2-2; CDR3nt: TGTGCCAGTAGGCTGACCGGGACAGGGGGCACCGGGGAGCTGTTTTTT; CDR3aa: CASRLTGTGGTGELFF
abundance: medium-sized; d_gene: TRBD1; v_gene: TRBV29-1; j_gene: TRBJ1-6; CDR3nt: TGCAGCGCCAGGGACAGGGACGATTCACCCCTCCACTTT; CDR3aa: CSARDRDDSPLHF
abundance: many; d_gene: TRBD1; v_gene: TRBV19; j_gene: TRBJ1-2; CDR3nt: TGTGCCAGTAGTATTAAACAGGGGGCCGGGGGCTACACCTTC; CDR3aa: CASSIKQGAGGYTF
abundance: few; d_gene: NA; v_gene: TRBV6-5; j_gene: TRBJ1-2; CDR3nt: TGTGCCAGCAGTTACCACACAGGCGCTTATGGCTACACCTTC; CDR3aa: CASSYHTGAYGYTF
abundance: NA; d_gene: NA; v_gene: TRBV6-5; j_gene: TRBJ1-5; CDR3nt: TGTGCCAGCAGTTTGGTCCACAATCAGCCCCAGCATTTT; CDR3aa: CASSLVHNQPQHF
abundance: medium-sized; d_gene: NA; v_gene: TRBV19; j_gene: TRBJ1-1; CDR3nt: TGTGCCAGTAGTCACGCGGCCGGAGGAGCTTTCTTT; CDR3aa: CASSHAAGGAFF
abundance: medium-sized; d_gene: NA; v_gene: TRBV7-6; j_gene: TRBJ2-2; CDR3nt: TGTGCCAGCAGCTTAGGGGGGTGGGACACCGGGGAGCTGTTTTTT; CDR3aa: CASSLGGWDTGELFF
abundance: medium-sized; d_gene: TRBD2; v_gene: TRBV5-4; j_gene: TRBJ2-1; CDR3nt: TGTGCCAGCAGCTTGGGCGGACTAGCGGGATACAATGAGCAGTTCTTC; CDR3aa: CASSLGGLAGYNEQFF
abundance: NA; d_gene: NA; v_gene: TRBV12-3/TRBV12-4; j_gene: TRBJ2-5; CDR3nt: TGTGCCAGCAGCAACGAGGAGACCCAGTACTTC; CDR3aa: CASSNEETQYF
abundance: NA; d_gene: TRBD1; v_gene: TRBV29-1; j_gene: TRBJ1-1; CDR3nt: TGCAGCGTACCGGGACAGGGCCCTGAAGCTTTCTTT; CDR3aa: CSVPGQGPEAFF
abundance: NA; d_gene: TRBD1; v_gene: TRBV20-1; j_gene: TRBJ2-5; CDR3nt: TGCAGTGCCACGACAGGGGAAGAGACCCAGTACTTC; CDR3aa: CSATTGEETQYF
abundance: many; d_gene: TRBD2; v_gene: TRBV6-2/TRBV6-3; j_gene: TRBJ2-3; CDR3nt: TGTGCCAGCAGGACTTCTAGCGGGAGGGCCCAGCAGACGCAGTATTTT; CDR3aa: CASRTSSGRAQQTQYF
abundance: few; d_gene: NA; v_gene: TRBV5-1; j_gene: TRBJ2-3; CDR3nt: TGCGCCAGCAGCTTGGAACTACAGGGACAAAACACAGATACGCAGTATTTT; CDR3aa: CASSLELQGQNTDTQYF